Each of the 10 T cell receptor beta chains below was sequenced from the same sample in a study of Graves' ophthalmopathy and Graves' hyperthyroidism. The authors amplified TCR beta CDR3 regions, and they did so from RNA transcripts for repertoire sequencing. The library came from an HTBI-primed first-round RT-PCR and a second-round multiplex PCR. TCRdb passed the multiplex PCR reads through MiXCR, listing each CDR3 protein once. The data contain about 700,000 distinct CDR3 sequences, 40% of them singletons. Input material: peripheral blood. These receptors were collected from an adult man with Graves' ophthalmopathy.

This clonotype has more than one count but fewer than ten. The chain has TRBV4-2 and TRBJ1-6; D unresolved. Trimming removed 0 bases at V and 7 bases at J, with 13 bases between. This CDR3 has 16 residues. The germline V gene has CDR1 LGHNA and CDR2 YNFKEQ. The DNA for the CDR3 is TGTGCCAGCAGCCAAGATCAGCGGATGGAGAATTCACCCCTCCACTTT. Translated: CASSQDQRMENSPLHF.

The rearrangement links TRBV10-3 to TRBJ2-3; 11 nucleotides align to TRBD1. In germline, CDR1 is ENHRY, CDR2 SYGVKD. This CDR3 is 14 amino acids long. V lost 6 bases and J lost 3; bases outside the gene matches: 2. The CDR3 DNA reads TGTGCCATCAGCGGACAGGGGGCAACAGATACGCAGTATTTT. Encoded protein: CAISGQGATDTQYF.

The V call is TRBV29-1, the J call TRBJ1-1; TRBD1 aligns across 10 bases. Germline lookup yields CDR1 SQVTM and CDR2 ANQGSEA. This CDR3 has 13 residues. Germline trimming cut 7 bases from V and 6 bases from J; bases unmatched to any gene: 8. The CDR3 region is CSAGGTGVPEAFF. In DNA, the CDR3 is TGCAGCGCTGGCGGGACAGGGGTGCCTGAAGCTTTCTTT.

This clonotype turned up a few times. This sequence joins TRBV20-1 and TRBJ2-7; a weak D match, TRBD1 (6 bases). Germline V gives CDR1 DFQATT, CDR2 SNEGSKA (reference sequence). This CDR3 is built from 15 residues. The V gene lost 0 bases and the J gene lost 0 bases, with 12 bases spanning the gap. The CDR3 here is CSARDWTESSYEQYF. The CDR3 region has the DNA TGCAGTGCTAGAGATTGGACAGAGAGCTCCTACGAGCAGTACTTC.

The V and J genes are TRBV7-9 and TRBJ2-2, with D possibly being TRBD1 (7 bases). V lost 3 bases and J lost 6, with 17 bases in between. CDR3 length equals 16 residues. Germline V lookup: CDR1 SEHNR, CDR2 FQNEAQ (reference sequence). CDR3 nucleotide sequence: TGTGCCAGCAGCTTGGTACCCAGGGGGGTGGCCGGGGAGCTGTTTTTT. This sequence encodes CASSLVPRGVAGELFF.

This clonotype was counted many times. One end of the junction is discordant with germline, which a read error may explain. V and J are TRBV10-3 and TRBJ1-4; unclear D gene. Germline V CDR1 and CDR2: ENHRY, SYGVKD. CDR3 length: 16 amino acids. The CDR3 protein is CASSERAVGANEKLFF. CDR3 sequence (DNA): TGTGCCAGCAGTGAACGTGCCGTCGGGGCTAATGAAAAACTGTTTTTT.

The J gene is TRBJ2-7, the V gene TRBV7-9, with D possibly being TRBD1 (6 bases). From germline, CDR1 is SEHNR and CDR2 FQNEAQ (reference sequence). The CDR3 runs 13 residues. The V and J ends lost 3 bases and 6 bases respectively, with 12 bases between them. CDR3 in DNA: TGTGCCAGCAGCTTCCACAGGGCCCCCGAGCAGTACTTC. It codes for CASSFHRAPEQYF.

In its sample, this clonotype was seen a few times. The rearrangement links TRBV6-1 to TRBJ1-1, with D unclear. The V gene lost 5 bases and the J gene lost 1 base, with 11 bases spanning the gap. The CDR3 has 14 residues. The V gene's germline CDR1 is MNHNS and CDR2 SASEGT. This CDR3 reads CASSYSLANTEAFF. CDR3 nucleotide sequence: TGTGCCAGCAGTTACTCATTAGCGAACACTGAAGCTTTCTTT.

The sample holds a few counts of this clonotype. The V and J genes are TRBV19 and TRBJ1-5; no clear D gene. The V end lost 9 bases, the J end lost 3 bases, and 12 bases lay between the germline ends. Germline V lookup: CDR1 LNHDA, CDR2 SQIVND (reference sequence). The CDR3 runs 13 residues. The CDR3 sequence is CASSSPINQPQHF. In nucleotides, the CDR3 is TGTGCCAGCAGTTCTCCTATCAATCAGCCCCAGCATTTT.

This clonotype was picked up many times. V is TRBV2 and J is TRBJ2-5; 8 nucleotides line up with TRBD1. From germline, CDR1 is SNHLY and CDR2 FYNNEI. The V gene end was trimmed by 8 bases and the J gene end by 5 bases; junction bases not matched to a gene: 7. This CDR3 is built from 13 residues. The CDR3 reads CASGQDRAETQYF. CDR3 sequence (DNA): TGTGCCAGCGGGCAGGACAGGGCGGAGACCCAGTACTTC.